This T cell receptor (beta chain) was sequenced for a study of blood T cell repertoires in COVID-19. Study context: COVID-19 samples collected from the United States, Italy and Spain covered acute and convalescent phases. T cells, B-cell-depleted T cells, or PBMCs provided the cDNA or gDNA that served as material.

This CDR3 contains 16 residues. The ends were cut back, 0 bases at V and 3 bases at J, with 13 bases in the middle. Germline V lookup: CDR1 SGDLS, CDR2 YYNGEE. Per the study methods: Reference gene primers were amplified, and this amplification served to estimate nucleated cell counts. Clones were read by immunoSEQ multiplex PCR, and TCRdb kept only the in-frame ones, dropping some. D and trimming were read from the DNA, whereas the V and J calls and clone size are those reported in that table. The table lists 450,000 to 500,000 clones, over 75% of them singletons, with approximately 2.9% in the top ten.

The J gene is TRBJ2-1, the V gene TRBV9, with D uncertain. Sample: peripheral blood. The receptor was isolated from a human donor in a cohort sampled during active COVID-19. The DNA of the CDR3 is TGTGCCAGCAGCGTAGGAATGCGTAGTGTCTACAATGAGCAGTTCTTC. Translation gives CASSVGMRSVYNEQFF.